Listed below are T cell receptor beta chains from one sample, sequenced in a study of vaccination effects on CD4 cells after COVID-19. Their specific antigens are unknown. Some clones are missing from TCRdb's copy, which holds only in-frame ones; the method was immunoSEQ multiplex PCR. The data show tens of thousands of clones, around 70% seen once. The sample in question was CD4+ T cells from PBMCs cultured without peptide, obtained after COVID-19 vaccination. These receptors were collected from a human donor who received a COVID-19 vaccine. The CDR3 runs from the conserved cysteine through the conserved F or W. A D gene is named only where the DNA matches it firmly. Not all rows give a size; the values are once, few, many and, for expanded clones, a class.

V gene,J gene,D gene,clone size,CDR3 protein,CDR3 DNA
TRBV6-2/TRBV6-3,TRBJ2-2,TRBD1,-,CASSGNRGNTGELFF,TGTGCCAGCAGCGGAAACAGGGGGAACACCGGGGAGCTGTTTTTT
TRBV24-1,TRBJ2-2,TRBD1,-,CATSEYRGANTGELFF,TGTGCCACCAGTGAGTACAGGGGCGCGAACACCGGGGAGCTGTTTTTT
TRBV12-3/TRBV12-4,TRBJ1-1,-,-,CASSVQRKAFF,TGTGCCAGCAGTGTTCAGAGAAAAGCTTTCTTT
TRBV2,TRBJ1-1,TRBD1,few,CASSVDREGTEAFF,TGTGCCAGCAGCGTCGACAGGGAGGGAACTGAAGCTTTCTTT
TRBV18,TRBJ2-5,-,-,CASSPWGQAAQETQYF,TGTGCCAGCTCACCTTGGGGGCAGGCAGCCCAGGAGACCCAGTACTTC
TRBV12-3/TRBV12-4,TRBJ1-2,-,-,CASSTGNYGYTF,TGTGCCAGCAGTACAGGGAACTATGGCTACACCTTC
TRBV5-1,TRBJ1-3,-,few,CASSLNNANDGNTIYF,TGCGCCAGCAGCTTAAACAATGCGAATGATGGAAACACCATATATTTT
TRBV2,TRBJ2-5,-,-,CASSDGSKKTQYF,TGTGCCAGCAGTGATGGGTCTAAAAAGACCCAGTACTTC
TRBV2,TRBJ2-2,TRBD2,once,CASSSAGTSGPNTGELFF,TGTGCCAGCAGTAGTGCCGGGACTAGCGGCCCGAACACCGGGGAGCTGTTTTTT
TRBV4-1,TRBJ1-4,-,-,CASSQEELSEKLFF,TGCGCCAGCAGCCAAGAAGAGTTGTCGGAAAAACTGTTTTTT
TRBV10-3,TRBJ1-1,-,few,CAISDPRERTEAFF,TGTGCCATCAGTGACCCCAGAGAGAGGACTGAAGCTTTCTTT
TRBV3-1/TRBV3-2,TRBJ2-5,-,-,CASSQSLRVGETQYF,TGTGCCAGCAGCCAAAGCCTCAGGGTAGGAGAGACCCAGTACTTC
TRBV7-2,TRBJ1-6,TRBD1,-,CASSLVRGGKSSYNSPLHF,TGTGCCAGCAGCTTAGTCAGGGGGGGGAAGAGCTCCTATAATTCACCCCTCCACTTT
TRBV6-1,TRBJ2-1,TRBD2,-,CASSEVGLADYNEQFF,TGTGCCAGCAGTGAAGTTGGGCTAGCGGATTACAATGAGCAGTTCTTC
TRBV9,TRBJ2-5,TRBD2,-,CASSVAVGGGQETQYF,TGTGCCAGCAGCGTAGCTGTTGGGGGGGGGCAAGAGACCCAGTACTTC
TRBV12-3/TRBV12-4,TRBJ1-1,-,medium-sized,CASHRDNTEAFF,TGTGCCAGCCACAGGGACAACACTGAAGCTTTCTTT
TRBV7-9,TRBJ2-3,-,-,CASSWERGSDTQYF,TGTGCCAGCAGCTGGGAACGGGGATCAGATACGCAGTATTTT
TRBV5-4,TRBJ1-5,-,-,CASSLEGTSQPQHF,TGTGCCAGCAGCTTGGAAGGGACTAGTCAGCCCCAGCATTTT
TRBV7-9,TRBJ2-5,TRBD1,-,CASSSEDRAKETQYF,TGTGCCAGCAGCTCGGAGGACAGGGCCAAGGAGACCCAGTACTTC
TRBV5-4,TRBJ1-2,-,-,CASSLPGFYGYTF,TGTGCCAGCAGCTTGCCCGGCTTCTATGGCTACACCTTC
TRBV24-1,TRBJ2-3,TRBD2,-,CATSEYRTSGDTQYF,TGTGCCACCAGTGAATATAGGACTAGCGGGGATACGCAGTATTTT
TRBV5-1,TRBJ1-2,TRBD1,-,CASSTGDYGYTF,TGCGCCAGCTCAACAGGGGACTATGGCTACACCTTC
TRBV5-5,TRBJ1-2,-,-,CASSFRVDYGYTF,TGTGCCAGCAGCTTTCGGGTAGACTATGGCTACACCTTC
TRBV29-1,TRBJ1-5,-,-,CSVAPGGPNQPQHF,TGCAGCGTTGCTCCCGGGGGACCCAATCAGCCCCAGCATTTT
TRBV5-1,TRBJ2-1,TRBD2,-,CASSLVVSGASSYNEQFF,TGCGCCAGCAGCTTGGTAGTTAGCGGGGCGAGCTCCTACAATGAGCAGTTCTTC
TRBV27,TRBJ1-6,TRBD1,-,CASSPGQGYNSPLHF,TGTGCCAGCAGTCCGGGACAGGGTTATAATTCACCCCTCCACTTT
TRBV18,TRBJ2-3,-,once,CAGGRNGGTDTQYF,TGTGCCGGGGGACGGAATGGTGGCACAGATACGCAGTATTTT
TRBV18,TRBJ1-5,-,few,CASSPFGEDQPQHF,TGTGCCAGCTCACCATTCGGGGAGGATCAGCCCCAGCATTTT
TRBV4-2,TRBJ2-3,-,-,CASSQQSTRNPTDTQYF,TGTGCCAGCAGCCAACAATCTACTAGAAACCCCACAGATACGCAGTATTTT
TRBV5-1,TRBJ2-3,TRBD1,-,CASSRRTGAGSTDTQYF,TGCGCCAGCAGCCGAAGGACAGGGGCTGGGAGCACAGATACGCAGTATTTT
TRBV3-1/TRBV3-2,TRBJ1-4,-,-,CASSPRENEKLFF,TGTGCCAGCAGCCCTAGGGAGAATGAAAAACTGTTTTTT
TRBV29-1,TRBJ1-1,-,-,CSAYRVGAEAFF,TGCAGCGCTTACAGGGTTGGGGCTGAAGCTTTCTTT
TRBV28,TRBJ2-3,TRBD1,once,CASSPGQGPDTQYF,TGTGCCAGCAGCCCGGGACAGGGGCCAGATACGCAGTATTTT
TRBV11-2,TRBJ2-3,TRBD1,-,CASSSAGRGLYTDTQYF,TGTGCCAGCAGCTCGGCTGGCAGGGGGCTTTACACAGATACGCAGTATTTT
TRBV12-3/TRBV12-4,TRBJ2-3,-,-,CASSFRGGTQYF,TGTGCCAGCAGTTTTCGGGGAGGTACGCAGTATTTT
TRBV5-1,TRBJ2-3,-,-,CASSLDPGADTQYF,TGCGCCAGCAGCTTGGACCCCGGAGCTGATACGCAGTATTTT
TRBV3-1/TRBV3-2,TRBJ1-6,-,few,CASSQAGMGSPLHF,TGTGCCAGCAGCCAAGCGGGAATGGGTTCACCCCTCCACTTT
TRBV10-3,TRBJ2-5,-,-,CAIGAGLETQYF,TGTGCCATCGGGGCAGGGCTTGAGACCCAGTACTTC
TRBV5-6,TRBJ2-2,TRBD1,once,CASSTGTGFGELFF,TGTGCCAGCAGCACCGGGACAGGGTTCGGGGAGCTGTTTTTT
TRBV19,TRBJ1-3,-,-,CASSIGQGLGSGNTIYF,TGTGCCAGTAGTATAGGCCAAGGTTTGGGCTCTGGAAACACCATATATTTT
TRBV29-1,TRBJ2-3,-,-,CSVAREDTQYF,TGCAGCGTTGCCCGAGAAGATACGCAGTATTTT
TRBV5-5,TRBJ1-4,-,few,CASRETATTTNEKLFF,TGTGCCAGCAGAGAGACAGCCACTACAACTAATGAAAAACTGTTTTTT
TRBV2,TRBJ2-5,-,-,CASSDQPRGPGETQYF,TGTGCCAGCAGTGACCAGCCCCGGGGGCCCGGGGAGACCCAGTACTTC
TRBV6-4,TRBJ2-3,-,-,CASSDGADTQYF,TGTGCCAGCAGTGACGGAGCAGATACGCAGTATTTT
TRBV5-1,TRBJ2-1,-,-,CASSRGHNYNEQFF,TGCGCCAGCAGCAGGGGACACAACTACAATGAGCAGTTCTTC